This TCR beta chain is from a study of regulatory T cells in long-lasting Graves disease. Building the TCR beta libraries relied on iRepertoire HTBI primers, and CDR3 regions underwent Arm-PCR. TCRdb reprocessed the multiplex PCR reads via MiXCR and lists one record per CDR3 protein. The sample shows about 420,000 distinct CDR3 sequences, less than 20% of them seen only once. Stated time point: newly diagnosed GD, antithyroid drugs for less than 3 months. PBMC-extracted RNA yielded the TCR library. Into tubes containing EDTA, approximately 9 milliliters of peripheral blood were drawn. The ends were cut back, 4 bases at V and 5 bases at J, with 18 bases in the middle. Germline V gives CDR1 SGHNT, CDR2 YYREEE (reference sequence). The CDR3 spans 15 residues. Remarks on this clonotype: What it binds is unknown.

General observations from the study: Patients with persistent disease showed a bias toward TRBV28, TRBJ1-2 and TRBJ2-5. Since the sample size was small, accuracy may have been reduced. Persistent Graves' patients showed less TCR diversity than newly diagnosed patients showed.

These data also featured in a second study, about T cells in Graves' hyperthyroidism and ophthalmopathy.

The receptor was isolated from a woman under 30 with Graves disease. The chain links TRBV5-4 to TRBJ2-5; D is perhaps TRBD1 (5 bases). The specimen was peripheral blood mononuclear cells (PBMCs), collected at new diagnosis, from a patient treated with antithyroid drugs. The CDR3 DNA reads as TGTGCCAGCAGCCGCAAGCTCGACAGACAGGAGACCCAGTACTTC. Translation: CASSRKLDRQETQYF.